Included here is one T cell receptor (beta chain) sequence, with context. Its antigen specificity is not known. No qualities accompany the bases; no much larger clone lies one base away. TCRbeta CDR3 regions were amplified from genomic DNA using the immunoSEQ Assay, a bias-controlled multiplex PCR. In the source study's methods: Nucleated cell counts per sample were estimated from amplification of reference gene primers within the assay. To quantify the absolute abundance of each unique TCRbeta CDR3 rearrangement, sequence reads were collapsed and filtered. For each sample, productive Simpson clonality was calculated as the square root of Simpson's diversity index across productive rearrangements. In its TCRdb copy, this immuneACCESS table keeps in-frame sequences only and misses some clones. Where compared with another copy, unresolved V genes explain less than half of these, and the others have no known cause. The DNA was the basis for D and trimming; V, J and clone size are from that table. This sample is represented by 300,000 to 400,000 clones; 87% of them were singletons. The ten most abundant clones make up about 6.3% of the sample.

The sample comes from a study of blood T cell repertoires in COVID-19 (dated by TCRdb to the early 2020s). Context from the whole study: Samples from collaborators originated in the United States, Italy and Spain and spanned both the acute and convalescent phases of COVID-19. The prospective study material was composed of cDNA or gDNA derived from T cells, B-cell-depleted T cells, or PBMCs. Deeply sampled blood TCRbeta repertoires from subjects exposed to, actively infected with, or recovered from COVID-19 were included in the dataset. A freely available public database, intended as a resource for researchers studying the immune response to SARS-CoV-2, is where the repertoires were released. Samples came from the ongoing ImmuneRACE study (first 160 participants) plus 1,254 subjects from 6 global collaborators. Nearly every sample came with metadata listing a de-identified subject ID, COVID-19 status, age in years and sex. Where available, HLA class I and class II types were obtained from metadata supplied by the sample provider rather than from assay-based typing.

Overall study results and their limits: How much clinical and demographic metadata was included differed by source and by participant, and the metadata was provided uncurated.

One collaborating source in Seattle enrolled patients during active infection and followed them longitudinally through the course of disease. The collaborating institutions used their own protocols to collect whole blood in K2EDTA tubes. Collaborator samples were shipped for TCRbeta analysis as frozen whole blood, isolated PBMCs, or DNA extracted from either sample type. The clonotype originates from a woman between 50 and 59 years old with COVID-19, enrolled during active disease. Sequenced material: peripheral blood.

Read as DNA, the sequence is TGTGCCAGTAGCTTATATATTCCGGGACAGGGCGAATTGGGATCTGGCGAGCAGTACTTC. Its protein product is CASSLYIPGQGELGSGEQYF. Recombination joined TRBV19 with TRBJ2-7, with TRBD1 identical over 9 junction bases. CDR3 length: 20 amino acids, cysteine to phenylalanine. The only DNA kept is the CDR3, 60 bases in frame from the first base. Ends trimmed: V by 6 bases, J by 6 bases; bases unmatched to a gene: 27. Reading the germline V gene (reference sequence) gives CDR1 LNHDA and CDR2 SQIVND.